Listed here are 7 T cell receptor beta chains from one sample, sequenced in a study of blood T cell repertoires in COVID-19. The assay was immunoSEQ multiplex PCR, and TCRdb's table has in-frame clones only and misses some. The sample contains roughly 240,000 clones, 82% of which appear only once. Input material: peripheral blood. Receptor source: a woman older than 75 with acute or convalescent COVID-19.

The chain joins TRBV6-5 to TRBJ1-4; D is possibly TRBD1 (6 bases). The V gene's germline CDR1 is MNHEY and CDR2 SVGAGI. The CDR3 is 14 residues long. V was shortened by 5 bases and J by 7 bases, with 14 bases between the two germline ends. Here the CDR3 DNA reads TGTGCCAGCAGTCCCTCGGGGGGCGTTGAAAAACTGTTTTTT. Its translation is CASSPSGGVEKLFF.

This clone was observed a handful of times. The chain uses TRBV5-5 and TRBJ1-4; a weak D match, TRBD1 (6 bases). The CDR3 has 15 residues. The V end was cut by 5 bases, the J end by 3 bases, with 14 bases between. Germline CDR1 SGHKS, CDR2 YYEKEE (reference sequence). CDR3 sequence (DNA): TGTGCCAGCAGTTATGCGGGGGCGGCTAATGAAAAACTGTTTTTT. Translation: CASSYAGAANEKLFF. The variable domain in full, completed from reference TRBV5-5 and TRBJ1-4, reads DAGVTQSPTHLIKTRGQQVTLRCSPISGHKSVSWYQQVLGQGPQFIFQYYEKEERGRGNFPDRFSARQFPNYSSELNVNALLLGDSALYLCASSYAGAANEKLFFGSGTQLSVL.

In DNA form, the CDR3 reads TGTGCCAGCAGTCGGGACACCAAGTTAGAATTCCAAGAGACCCAGTACTTC. Translating it yields CASSRDTKLEFQETQYF. The rearrangement links TRBV2 to TRBJ2-5; TRBD1 is a possible D gene (6 bases). CDR3 length: 17 amino acids. Germline assignment: CDR1 SNHLY and CDR2 FYNNEI. V was clipped by 5 bases and J by 1 base, with 20 bases between them.

On this clone: The sample has other DNA sequences that encode this CDR3 too. The chain employs TRBV5-1 and TRBJ1-4; D possibly corresponds to TRBD1 (6 bases). V shed 0 bases and J shed 6 bases, with 12 bases lying between them. The germline V gene encodes CDR1 SGHRS and CDR2 YFSETQ. The CDR3 totals 15 residues. This CDR3 is CASSLAAGVDEKLFF. DNA of the CDR3: TGCGCCAGCAGCTTGGCTGCAGGGGTAGATGAAAAACTGTTTTTT.

This clone was counted between two and nine times. The chain combines TRBV4-1 with TRBJ2-7; a weak D match, TRBD1 (6 bases). CDR3 length equals 16 residues. The V and J ends lost 1 base and 2 bases respectively, with 15 bases between them. Germline assignment: CDR1 MGHRA and CDR2 YSYEKL. The CDR3 DNA sequence: TGCGCCAGCAGCCAAGTAGCCCAGGACAGAGCCTACGAGCAGTACTTC. Its translation: CASSQVAQDRAYEQYF.

This chain joins TRBV11-2 and TRBJ2-1, with D maybe TRBD1 (6 bases). The V end was cut by 1 base, the J end by 7 bases, with 14 bases between. The germline V gene has CDR1 SGHAT and CDR2 FQNNGV. The CDR3 has 15 residues. Here the CDR3 reads CASSLGGGRLNEQFF. The CDR3 DNA reads as TGTGCCAGCAGCTTAGGTGGGGGCCGTTTGAATGAGCAGTTCTTC.

The gene calls are TRBV6-5 and TRBJ1-1, with D unclear. Germline V CDR1 and CDR2: MNHEY, SVGAGI. This CDR3 is 15 amino acids long. Trimming cost V 6 bases and J 2 bases, with 16 bases left between them. The CDR3 nucleotides are TGTGCCAGCAGGAGCGGGCGGCATATTAACACTGAAGCTTTCTTT. Protein: CASRSGRHINTEAFF.